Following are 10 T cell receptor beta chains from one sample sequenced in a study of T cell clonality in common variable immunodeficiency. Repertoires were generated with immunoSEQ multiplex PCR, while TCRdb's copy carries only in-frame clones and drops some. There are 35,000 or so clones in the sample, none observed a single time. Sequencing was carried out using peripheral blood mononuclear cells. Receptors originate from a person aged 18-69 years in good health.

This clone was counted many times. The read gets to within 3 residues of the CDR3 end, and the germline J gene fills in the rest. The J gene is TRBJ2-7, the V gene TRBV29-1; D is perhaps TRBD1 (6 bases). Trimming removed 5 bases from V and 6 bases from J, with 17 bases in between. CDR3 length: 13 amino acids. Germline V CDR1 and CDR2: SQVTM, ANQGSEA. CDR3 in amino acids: CSVRQGSKSEQYF. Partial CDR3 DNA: TGCAGCGTTCGGCAGGGGTCGAAAAGCGAG.

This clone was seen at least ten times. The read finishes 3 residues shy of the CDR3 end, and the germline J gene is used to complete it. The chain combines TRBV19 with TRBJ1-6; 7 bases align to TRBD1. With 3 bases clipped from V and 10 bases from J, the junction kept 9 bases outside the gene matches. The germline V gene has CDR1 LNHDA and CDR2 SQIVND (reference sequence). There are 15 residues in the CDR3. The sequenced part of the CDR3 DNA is TGTGCCAGTAGTATTTTCAGGACAGGTCGCTCACCC. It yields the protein CASSIFRTGRSP. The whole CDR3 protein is CASSIFRTGRSPLHF.

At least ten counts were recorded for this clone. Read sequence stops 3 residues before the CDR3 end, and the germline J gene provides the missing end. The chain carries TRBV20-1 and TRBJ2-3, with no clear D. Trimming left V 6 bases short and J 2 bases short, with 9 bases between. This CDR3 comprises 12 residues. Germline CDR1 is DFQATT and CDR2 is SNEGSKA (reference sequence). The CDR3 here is CSASLVTDTQYF. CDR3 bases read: TGCAGTGCGTCGCTAGTCACAGATACG.

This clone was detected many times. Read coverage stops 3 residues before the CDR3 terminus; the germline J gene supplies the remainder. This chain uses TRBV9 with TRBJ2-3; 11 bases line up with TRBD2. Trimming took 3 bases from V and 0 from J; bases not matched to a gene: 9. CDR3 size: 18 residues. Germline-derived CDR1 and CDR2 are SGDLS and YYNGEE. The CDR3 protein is CASSELSGGAFSTDTQYF. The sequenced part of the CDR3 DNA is TGTGCCAGCAGCGAACTTAGCGGGGGGGCTTTCAGCACAGATACG.

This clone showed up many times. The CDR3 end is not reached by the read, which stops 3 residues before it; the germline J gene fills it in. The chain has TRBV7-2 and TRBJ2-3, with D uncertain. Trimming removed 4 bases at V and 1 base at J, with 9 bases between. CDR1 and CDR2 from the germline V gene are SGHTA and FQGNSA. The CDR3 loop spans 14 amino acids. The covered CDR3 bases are TGTGCCAGCAGCTCTAGTTGGGGCACAGATACG. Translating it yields CASSSSWGTDT. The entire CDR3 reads CASSSSWGTDTQYF.

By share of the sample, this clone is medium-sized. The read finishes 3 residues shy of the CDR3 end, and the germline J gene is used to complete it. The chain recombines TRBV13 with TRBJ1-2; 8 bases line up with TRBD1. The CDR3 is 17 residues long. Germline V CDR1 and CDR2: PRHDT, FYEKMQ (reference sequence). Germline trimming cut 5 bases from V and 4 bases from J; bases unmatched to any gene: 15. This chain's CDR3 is CASSGRTGNYKVYGYTF. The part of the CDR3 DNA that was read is TGTGCCAGCAGCGGACGGACAGGGAACTACAAGGTCTATGGC.

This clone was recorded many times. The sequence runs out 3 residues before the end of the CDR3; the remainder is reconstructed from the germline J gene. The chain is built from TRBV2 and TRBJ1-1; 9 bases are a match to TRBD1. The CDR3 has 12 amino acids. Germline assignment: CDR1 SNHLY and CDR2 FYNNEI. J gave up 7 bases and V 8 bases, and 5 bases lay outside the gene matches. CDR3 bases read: TGTGCCAGCGGACAGGGGCGATATGAA. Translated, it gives CASGQGRYE. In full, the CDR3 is CASGQGRYEAFF.

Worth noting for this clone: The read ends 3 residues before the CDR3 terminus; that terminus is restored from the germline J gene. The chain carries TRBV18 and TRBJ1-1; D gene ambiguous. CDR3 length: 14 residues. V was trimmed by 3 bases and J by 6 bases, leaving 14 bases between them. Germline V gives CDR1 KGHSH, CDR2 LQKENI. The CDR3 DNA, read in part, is TGTGCCAGCTCACCTCCGATCCCCAGGTCTGAA. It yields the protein CASSPPIPRSE. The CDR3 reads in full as CASSPPIPRSEAFF.

The sequenced CDR3 bases are TGTGCCAGTAGTATAGGATTGACTAGCGGGAGGGCCAGGGAGACC. It is translated as CASSIGLTSGRARET. The full CDR3 protein is CASSIGLTSGRARETQYF. The chain joins TRBV19 to TRBJ2-5; 14 bases map to TRBD2. Read sequence stops 3 residues before the CDR3 end, and the germline J gene provides the missing end. The CDR3 extends over 18 amino acids. With V trimmed by 1 base and J by 5 bases, 9 bases remained unmatched. CDR1 and CDR2 from the germline V gene are LNHDA and SQIVND (reference sequence).

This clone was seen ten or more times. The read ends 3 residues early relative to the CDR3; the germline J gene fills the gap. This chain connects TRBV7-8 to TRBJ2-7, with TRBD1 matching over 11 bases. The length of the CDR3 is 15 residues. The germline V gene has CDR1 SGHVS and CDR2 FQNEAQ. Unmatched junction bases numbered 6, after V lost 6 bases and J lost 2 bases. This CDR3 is CASRPRDRGAYEQYF. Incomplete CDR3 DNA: TGTGCCAGCAGACCCAGGGACAGGGGGGCCTACGAG.